A single sample is the source of the 18 T cell receptor beta chains below, sequenced in a study of human T cells and chemical hapten exposure. Time point meaning: patch test 3, about 24 weeks after DPC sensitization. Treatment meaning: therapeutic diphenylcyclopropenone sensitization with weekly scalp DPC. TCRdb processed the RACE reads anew with MiXCR; each CDR3 protein has one entry. The sample records more than 95,000 distinct CDR3 sequences, 34% being singletons. The sequenced sample was whole blood, obtained in connection with sensitization to the hapten diphenylcyclopropenone (DPC). The receptors were sampled from a man aged 35 to 55 with alopecia areata. Some clones in this sample may be carry-over from other donors' samples.

The rearrangement uses TRBV12-5 and TRBJ2-7; 7 bases match TRBD2. V lost 5 bases, J lost 5 bases, and 9 bases stayed unmatched. Germline V gene lookup returns CDR1 LGHNT and CDR2 FRNRAP. The CDR3 has 14 amino acids. The CDR3 nucleotides read TGTGCTAGTGGTGATTGGGGCGGGAGCCACGAGCAGTACTTC. It specifies CASGDWGGSHEQYF. Full variable domain (outside the CDR3, taken from reference TRBV12-5 and TRBJ2-7): DARVTQTPRHKVTEMGQEVTMRCQPILGHNTVFWYRQTMMQGLELLAYFRNRAPLDDSGMPKDRFSAEMPDATLATLKIQPSEPRDSAVYFCASGDWGGSHEQYFGPGTRLTVT.

The chain couples TRBV12-3 or TRBV12-4 to TRBJ2-7; TRBD2 agrees at 14 bases. The CDR3 runs to 13 residues. Losses at the gene ends were 5 bases for V and 11 bases for J; bases not matched to a gene: 5. The CDR3 region is CASSPGTSGREYF. The CDR3 coding sequence is TGTGCCAGCAGTCCCGGGACTAGCGGGAGAGAGTACTTC.

The chain joins TRBV29-1 to TRBJ1-5; D perhaps matches TRBD1 (5 bases). Germline CDR1 reads SQVTM; CDR2 reads ANQGSEA. Trimming left V 6 bases short and J 3 bases short, with 12 bases between. This CDR3 contains 13 residues. CDR3 DNA sequence: TGCAGCGTACTGACAGCGACCAATCAGCCCCAGCATTTT. Its translation is CSVLTATNQPQHF.

This clonotype was detected only a few times. The genes are TRBV5-1 and TRBJ2-5, with 7 bases aligning to TRBD1. The CDR3 is 15 amino acids. Germline-derived CDR1 and CDR2 are SGHRS and YFSETQ. The J segment lost 5 bases and the V segment lost 1 base, leaving 8 bases of the junction unmatched. The CDR3 sequence is CASSLTDRAGETQYF. In DNA form, the CDR3 reads TGCGCCAGCAGCTTGACCGACAGGGCCGGGGAGACCCAGTACTTC.

The chain carries TRBV18 and TRBJ2-5; D is unresolved. The CDR3 extends over 13 amino acids. Trimming left V 5 bases short and J 2 bases short, with 9 bases between. Germline CDR1 reads KGHSH; CDR2 reads LQKENI. The CDR3 protein is CASSTYSQETQYF. Written as DNA, the CDR3 is TGTGCCAGCTCAACTTACTCACAAGAGACCCAGTACTTC.

This clonotype was seen more than once but under ten times. The V gene is TRBV3-1, the J gene TRBJ2-1; unclear D gene. Germline CDR1 is LGHDT and CDR2 is YNNKEL (reference sequence). The CDR3 spans 14 residues. Between the trimmed V and J ends, which lost 0 bases and 7 bases, there was a span of 10 bases. This CDR3 is CASSQDLDGNEQFF. The CDR3 nucleotides are TGTGCCAGCAGCCAAGATCTGGACGGGAATGAGCAGTTCTTC.

This clonotype was detected only a few times. The V call is TRBV29-1, the J call TRBJ2-1, with 7 bases matching TRBD2. Germline V gene data show CDR1 as SQVTM and CDR2 as ANQGSEA. V was clipped by 6 bases and J by 4 bases; unmatched bases: 6. The CDR3 has 13 residues. CDR3 nucleotides: TGCAGCGTGCCGGGACTACGTTACAATGAGCAGTTCTTC. Protein sequence: CSVPGLRYNEQFF.

The sample holds one count of this clonotype. The V call is TRBV29-1, the J call TRBJ2-7, with a tentative D call TRBD2 (6 bases). Trimming cost V 6 bases and J 0 bases, with 12 bases left between them. CDR1 is SQVTM, CDR2 ANQGSEA, per germline. The CDR3 spans 13 residues. CDR3 in DNA: TGCAGCGTGGGGGGACTTATCTCCTACGAGCAGTACGTC. Translated, it gives CSVGGLISYEQYV.

This clonotype was seen more than once but under ten times. The rearrangement uses TRBV20-1 and TRBJ2-3; D is uncertain. Germline CDR1 is DFQATT and CDR2 is SNEGSKA (reference sequence). Trimming took off 0 bases at V and 0 bases at J, with 10 bases between the two ends. The CDR3 is 15 residues long. CDR3 in amino acids: CSARDTVASTDTQYF. DNA for the CDR3: TGCAGTGCTAGAGATACGGTGGCTAGCACAGATACGCAGTATTTT.

This clonotype was found many times. The chain has TRBV6-6 and TRBJ2-1, with 8 bases identical to TRBD1. Germline CDR1 reads MNHNY; CDR2 reads SVGAGI (reference sequence). CDR3 size: 13 residues. With V trimmed by 7 bases and J by 10 bases, 9 bases remained unmatched. The CDR3 sequence is CASTTGGFGEQFF. CDR3 nucleotides: TGTGCCAGCACAACAGGGGGGTTTGGGGAGCAGTTCTTC.

The V call is TRBV6-2 or TRBV6-3, the J call TRBJ1-1; D gene unclear. This CDR3 has 13 amino acids. V was trimmed by 6 bases and J by 5 bases, leaving 13 bases between them. Germline CDR1 and CDR2: MNHEY and SVGEGT. This chain's CDR3 is CASSLTDLTEAFF. The DNA of the CDR3 is TGTGCCAGCAGCCTCACCGACCTAACTGAAGCTTTCTTT.

The rearrangement uses TRBV28 and TRBJ2-7, with D possibly being TRBD1 (6 bases). With 10 bases removed from V and 1 base from J, the gap between germline ends came to 14 bases. The CDR3 sequence is 13 residues long. CDR1 is MDHEN, CDR2 SYDVKM, per germline. The CDR3 loop is CATVADSSYEQYF. DNA for the CDR3: TGTGCCACAGTTGCGGACAGTTCCTACGAGCAGTACTTC.

The table lists this clonotype with many counts. J is TRBJ1-2 and V is TRBV12-3 or TRBV12-4; 8 bases line up with TRBD1. This CDR3 has 14 amino acids. V shed 6 bases and J 0 bases; nucleotides not matched to a gene: 3. Here the CDR3 DNA reads TGTGCCAGCAGGACAGGGGTCGCTAACTATGGCTACACCTTC. It is translated as CASRTGVANYGYTF.

This clonotype came up a few times. The chain is built from TRBV20-1 and TRBJ2-3; D tentatively fits TRBD1 or TRBD2 (6 bases each). This CDR3 contains 14 residues. V was pared by 0 bases and J by 8 bases, with 15 bases between. Per germline, CDR1 DFQATT and CDR2 SNEGSKA (reference sequence). Here the CDR3 DNA reads TGCAGTGCTAGAGATCAGGGGCGGGACGGTACGCAGTATTTT. Protein sequence: CSARDQGRDGTQYF.

The gene calls are TRBV2 and TRBJ2-3; D ambiguous. V lost 1 base and J lost 2, with 4 bases in between. CDR1 is SNHLY, CDR2 FYNNEI, per germline. This CDR3 contains 13 residues. The CDR3 nucleotides read TGTGCCAGCAGTGAAGATGCCACAGATACGCAGTATTTT. This translates into CASSEDATDTQYF. Drawing the rest from reference TRBV2 and TRBJ2-3, the complete variable domain is EPEVTQTPSHQVTQMGQEVILRCVPISNHLYFYWYRQILGQKVEFLVSFYNNEISEKSEIFDDQFSVERPDGSNFTLKIRSTKLEDSAMYFCASSEDATDTQYFGPGTRLTVL.

This clonotype showed up just once. The chain carries TRBV6-2 or TRBV6-3 and TRBJ2-5, with D unresolved. The germline V and J ends were trimmed by 0 bases and 4 bases, with 12 bases remaining between them. This CDR3 spans 15 amino acids. Germline V CDR1 and CDR2: MNHEY, SVGEGT. CDR3 protein: CASSYSSTIRETQYF. CDR3 bases: TGTGCCAGCAGTTACTCGAGCACTATCAGAGAGACCCAGTACTTC.

This clonotype showed up just a few times. The chain has TRBV3-1 and TRBJ2-5; TRBD1 is a possible D gene (5 bases). This CDR3 region has 14 residues. CDR1 is LGHDT and CDR2 is YNNKEL in the germline V gene (reference sequence). V was pared by 1 base and J by 4 bases, with 10 bases between. The CDR3 here is CASSQAAGSETQYF. CDR3 bases: TGTGCCAGCAGCCAAGCTGCAGGGTCAGAGACCCAGTACTTC.

This clonotype was seen a few times. The chain couples TRBV24-1 to TRBJ2-5; weak D call: TRBD2 (6 bases). The V gene's germline CDR1 is KGHDR and CDR2 SFDVKD. V was trimmed by 10 bases and J by 5 bases, leaving 19 bases between them. The CDR3 totals 14 residues. CDR3 protein: CATADGLAGETQYF. The CDR3 DNA reads as TGTGCCACGGCCGACGGTTTGGCGGGGGAGACCCAGTACTTC.